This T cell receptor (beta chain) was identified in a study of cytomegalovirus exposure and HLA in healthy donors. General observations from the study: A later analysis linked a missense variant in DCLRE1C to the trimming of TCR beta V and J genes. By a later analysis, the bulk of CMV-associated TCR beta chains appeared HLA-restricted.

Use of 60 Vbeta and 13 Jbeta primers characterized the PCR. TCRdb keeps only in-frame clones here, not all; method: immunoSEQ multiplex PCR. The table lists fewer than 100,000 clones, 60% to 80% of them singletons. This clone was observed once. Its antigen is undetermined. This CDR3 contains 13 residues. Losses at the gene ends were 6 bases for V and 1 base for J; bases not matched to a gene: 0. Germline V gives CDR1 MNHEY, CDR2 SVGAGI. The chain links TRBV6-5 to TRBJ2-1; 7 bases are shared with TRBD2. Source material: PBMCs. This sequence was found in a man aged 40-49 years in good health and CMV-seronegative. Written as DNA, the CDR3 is TGTGCCAGCAGGGGGGGGTCCTACAATGAGCAGTTCTTC. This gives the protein CASRGGSYNEQFF.